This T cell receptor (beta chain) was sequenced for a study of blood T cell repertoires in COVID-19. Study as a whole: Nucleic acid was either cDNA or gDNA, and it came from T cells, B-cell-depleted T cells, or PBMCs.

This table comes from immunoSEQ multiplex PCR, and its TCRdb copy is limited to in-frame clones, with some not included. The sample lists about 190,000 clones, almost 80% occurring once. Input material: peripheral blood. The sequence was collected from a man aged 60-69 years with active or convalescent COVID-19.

DNA of the CDR3: TGCGCCAGCAGCTTGCAGGGGTCCAACGAGCAGTACTTC. It codes for CASSLQGSNEQYF. V usage is TRBV5-1 and J usage is TRBJ2-7, with D possibly TRBD1 on 6 matching bases. CDR3 length: 13 amino acids. CDR1 SGHRS and CDR2 YFSETQ come from the germline V gene. V was clipped by 1 base and J by 5 bases, with 10 bases between them.